This entry concerns a single TCR beta chain. Its antigen is not known. This entry is derived from a study of T-cell reconstitution after alpha-beta-depleted transplantation in children. Study-level findings and limits: The authors attributed T-cell counts and diversity one year after transplant mostly to newly produced T cells. Reported findings indicate that, about two months after transplant, alpha-beta T cells came from several hundred expanded clones, which were derived from non-depleted graft cells. The high TCRbeta diversity at day 60 in some patients came from surviving recipient T cells and thymic progenitors.

It was with unique molecular identifiers that the TCRbeta library was prepared. TCRdb analysed the PCR reads with MiXCR anew, one entry per CDR3 protein. The sample has almost 250,000 distinct CDR3 sequences, about 23% seen once. This CDR3 is 15 amino acids long. V was cut by 4 bases and J by 6 bases, with 14 bases left in between. Germline lookup yields CDR1 KGHDR and CDR2 SFDVKD. The chain has TRBV24-1 and TRBJ2-2; D is possibly TRBD1 (5 bases). Sequenced material: PBMCs, taken before TCRalphabeta/CD19-depleted stem cell transplant. The TCR originated in a girl aged 2 to 9 with Fanconi anemia, due to receive a stem cell transplant. The CDR3 sequence: CATSEPQGVAGELFF. The CDR3 DNA sequence: TGTGCCACCAGTGAACCCCAGGGTGTCGCCGGGGAGCTGTTTTTT.